What follows are 12 T cell receptor beta chains derived from one specimen sequenced in a study of blood T cell repertoires in COVID-19 (dated by TCRdb to the early 2020s). The library relied on the immunoSEQ multiplex PCR assay. Imported from immuneACCESS, the table was reduced by TCRdb to in-frame sequences with V and J called. These copies leave out some clones; in studies compared against another copy, an unresolved V gene accounts for under half, and the cause of the remainder is not known. This sample holds about 80,000 clones; 84% were observed only once. Of the sample, around 12% is held by the ten largest clones. Sequences were obtained from peripheral blood. Source of these receptors: a human donor in a cohort sampled during active COVID-19.

The chain carries TRBV5-4 and TRBJ2-7; 11 bases match TRBD2. The CDR3 has 16 amino acids. Germline V gene lookup returns CDR1 SGHNT and CDR2 YYREEE (reference sequence). V trimming: 3 bases; J trimming: 2 bases; junction bases outside the gene matches: 7. The CDR3 DNA is TGTGCCAGCAGCTCACACCCTAGCGGGGGGACCTACGAGCAGTACTTC. Its translation is CASSSHPSGGTYEQYF.

The sample holds a few counts of this clone. J is TRBJ1-2 and V is TRBV3-1 (or the pseudogene TRBV3-2); D call uncertain. With 4 bases removed from V and 4 bases from J, the gap between germline ends came to 22 bases. CDR3 size: 17 residues. Germline V lookup: CDR1 LGHDT, CDR2 YNNKEL (reference sequence). This CDR3 reads CASSPSTAWAPGYGYTF. The CDR3 DNA reads as TGTGCCAGCAGCCCATCAACTGCATGGGCACCCGGCTATGGCTACACCTTC.

CDR3 DNA sequence: TGTGCCAGCAGCCAAGACCTTCTAGCGGGGGTTCTAAACACCGGGGAGCTGTTTTTT. As protein: CASSQDLLAGVLNTGELFF. The J gene is TRBJ2-2, the V gene TRBV3-1 (or the pseudogene TRBV3-2), with 10 nucleotides matching TRBD2. The CDR3 sequence is 19 residues long. Germline lookup yields CDR1 LGHDT and CDR2 YNNKEL (reference sequence). J gave up 2 bases and V 0 bases, and 9 bases lay outside the gene matches.

This clone was picked up one time. The chain is built from TRBV7-6 and TRBJ2-3, with D possibly being TRBD1 (6 bases). The CDR3 is 16 amino acids. Trimming cost V 1 base and J 1 base, with 12 bases left between them. CDR1 and CDR2 from the germline V gene are SGHVS and FNYEAQ. CDR3 loop: CASSLEAKGGTDTQYF. The CDR3 DNA reads TGTGCCAGCAGCTTAGAGGCCAAGGGGGGCACAGATACGCAGTATTTT.

The chain uses TRBV4-2 and TRBJ2-3, with TRBD2 matching over 12 bases. Germline V gene lookup returns CDR1 LGHNA and CDR2 YNFKEQ. The V gene end was trimmed by 1 base and the J gene end by 6 bases; junction bases not matched to a gene: 8. CDR3 length equals 17 residues. DNA of the CDR3: TGTGCCAGCAGCCAAGGACTAGCGGGGGTCCAGTACGATACGCAGTATTTT. Amino acids: CASSQGLAGVQYDTQYF.

This clone was counted a single time. V is TRBV4-1 and J is TRBJ2-1; D perhaps matches TRBD1 (7 bases). The ends were cut back, 2 bases at V and 9 bases at J, with 23 bases in the middle. CDR1 MGHRA and CDR2 YSYEKL come from the germline V gene. The CDR3 runs to 17 residues. The CDR3 here is CASSQSSRGAPWGEQFF. As DNA, the CDR3 is TGCGCCAGCAGCCAAAGCTCCAGGGGGGCCCCGTGGGGTGAGCAGTTCTTC.

The V gene is TRBV7-9, the J gene TRBJ1-1, with a possible D match to TRBD1 (5 bases). From germline, CDR1 is SEHNR and CDR2 FQNEAQ (reference sequence). V shed 5 bases and J shed 1 base, with 17 bases lying between them. The CDR3 consists of 16 residues. CDR3 sequence (DNA): TGTGCCAGCAGCCTTTCCGGGGGTGGGTCGAACACTGAAGCTTTCTTT. Its protein is CASSLSGGGSNTEAFF.

The chain uses TRBV2 and TRBJ2-3; possible D gene TRBD1, 6 bases. This CDR3 is 15 amino acids long. Looked up from germline, CDR1 is SNHLY and CDR2 is FYNNEI. V was shortened by 6 bases and J by 1 base, with 14 bases between the two germline ends. CDR3 region: CASRLQGLGTDTQYF. The CDR3 DNA is TGTGCCAGCAGGCTACAGGGCTTGGGCACAGATACGCAGTATTTT.

In nucleotides, the CDR3 is TGTGCCAGCTCACCACCCCGGGGGGCCATGGGAGCCAAAAACATTCAGTACTTC. This translates into CASSPPRGAMGAKNIQYF. The rearrangement joins TRBV18 to TRBJ2-4; a weak D match, TRBD2 (7 bases). Trimming removed 0 bases from V and 0 bases from J, with 15 bases in between. Germline lookup yields CDR1 KGHSH and CDR2 LQKENI. The CDR3 is 18 residues long.

The V gene is TRBV5-6, the J gene TRBJ2-7; D is uncertain. The CDR3 is made up of 13 amino acids. Germline V gives CDR1 SGHDT, CDR2 YYEEEE. V was cut by 2 bases and J by 2 bases, with 8 bases left in between. CDR3 residues: CASSFPQTYEQYF. The CDR3 region has the DNA TGTGCCAGCAGCTTTCCACAAACCTACGAGCAGTACTTC.

CDR3 nucleotides: TGTGCCTGGAGTGGACCCACAGGGGCTGAAGCTTTCTTT. Translating gives CAWSGPTGAEAFF. This chain uses TRBV30 with TRBJ1-1; TRBD1 matches 7 bases. The V segment lost 1 base and the J segment 6 bases; nucleotides outside the gene matches: 5. CDR3 size: 13 residues. The germline gives CDR1 GTSNPN, CDR2 SVGIG (reference sequence).

For the CDR3, the DNA is TGTGCCAGCAGGCCCCTCGGGTCGACTGAAGCTTTCTTT. This translates into CASRPLGSTEAFF. The rearrangement uses TRBV6-5 and TRBJ1-1, with D unresolved. This CDR3 has 13 amino acids. Trimming shortened V by 6 bases and J by 5 bases, and 13 bases separated the two germline ends. Germline-derived CDR1 and CDR2 are MNHEY and SVGAGI.